The TCR beta chain described here comes from a study of T cells after yellow fever vaccination. General study points: It was the secondary response that reached its peak faster, day 5 versus 15, but it was weaker.

The V end was cut by 2 bases, the J end by 2 bases, with 12 bases between. The CDR3 contains 15 residues. Germline CDR1 SEHNR, CDR2 FQNEAQ (reference sequence). TCRdb analysed the 5' RACE reads with MiXCR anew, one entry per CDR3 protein. Found here are just over 300,000 distinct CDR3 sequences, less than 4.5% of them singletons; the top ten hold 23%. In the case of this clonotype: What it binds is unknown.

The rearrangement joins TRBV7-9 to TRBJ1-1; D is perhaps TRBD1 (5 bases). This receptor was identified in a man aged 18 to 30 who received the YFV17D yellow fever vaccine. The source material was PBMCs, sampled on the day of the yellow fever booster vaccination. CDR3 in DNA: TGTGCCAGCAGCTTAATGCCGGGGGTCAACACTGAAGCTTTCTTT. Translating it yields CASSLMPGVNTEAFF.